A selection of T cell receptor beta chains follows, all from one sample in a study of T cells in Graves' hyperthyroidism and ophthalmopathy. TCRdb redid the calling of the multiplex PCR reads with MiXCR, one entry per CDR3 protein. Of approximately 430,000 distinct CDR3 sequences in the sample, 14% to 15% were seen once. Sequencing was carried out using blood. These receptors all stem from a man in his late teens or twenties with Graves' ophthalmopathy. CDR3s leave out the opening cysteine and the closing phenylalanine or tryptophan. A D gene is named only where the DNA matches it firmly.

d_gene | v_gene | CDR3aa
TRBD1 | TRBV7-3 | ASSLSGGAHYEQY
TRBD2 | TRBV4-1 | ASSRRGGVDGNEQF
. | TRBV5-5 | ASSLGYTYEQY
TRBD1 | TRBV6-1 | AIFQGAGANVLT
. | TRBV20-1 | SAKRGSYNEQF
TRBD2 | TRBV28 | ASSLRPGRGSGANVLT
. | TRBV30 | AWSSTGETQY
TRBD2 | TRBV12-5 | ASGLGPGTSGSTDTQY
TRBD1 | TRBV7-9 | ASSPVGGSTDTQY
. | TRBV5-5 | ASSLNPPGAWDNEQF
. | TRBV6-2/TRBV6-3 | ASSYQSSYNEQF
TRBD1 | TRBV19 | ASSPRDRGAYEQY
. | TRBV20-1 | SAQTPQAGNTIY
. | TRBV12-3/TRBV12-4 | ASTPFAGAGELF
TRBD1 | TRBV12-3/TRBV12-4 | ASSPLLGRGWNEQY
. | TRBV19 | ASSGRSSTYEQF
. | TRBV7-2 | ASSQHLGRNEQF
. | TRBV3-1 | ASSRKHGSYEQY
TRBD2 | TRBV6-1 | ASREGTSGSYEQY
. | TRBV10-3 | AINQDSSIYEQY
. | TRBV14 | ASSQDDSYEQY
TRBD1 | TRBV5-4 | ASSVRDRAEGEQY
TRBD2 | TRBV9 | ASSAPSGGEQY
. | TRBV18 | ASSPGGPGDYGYT